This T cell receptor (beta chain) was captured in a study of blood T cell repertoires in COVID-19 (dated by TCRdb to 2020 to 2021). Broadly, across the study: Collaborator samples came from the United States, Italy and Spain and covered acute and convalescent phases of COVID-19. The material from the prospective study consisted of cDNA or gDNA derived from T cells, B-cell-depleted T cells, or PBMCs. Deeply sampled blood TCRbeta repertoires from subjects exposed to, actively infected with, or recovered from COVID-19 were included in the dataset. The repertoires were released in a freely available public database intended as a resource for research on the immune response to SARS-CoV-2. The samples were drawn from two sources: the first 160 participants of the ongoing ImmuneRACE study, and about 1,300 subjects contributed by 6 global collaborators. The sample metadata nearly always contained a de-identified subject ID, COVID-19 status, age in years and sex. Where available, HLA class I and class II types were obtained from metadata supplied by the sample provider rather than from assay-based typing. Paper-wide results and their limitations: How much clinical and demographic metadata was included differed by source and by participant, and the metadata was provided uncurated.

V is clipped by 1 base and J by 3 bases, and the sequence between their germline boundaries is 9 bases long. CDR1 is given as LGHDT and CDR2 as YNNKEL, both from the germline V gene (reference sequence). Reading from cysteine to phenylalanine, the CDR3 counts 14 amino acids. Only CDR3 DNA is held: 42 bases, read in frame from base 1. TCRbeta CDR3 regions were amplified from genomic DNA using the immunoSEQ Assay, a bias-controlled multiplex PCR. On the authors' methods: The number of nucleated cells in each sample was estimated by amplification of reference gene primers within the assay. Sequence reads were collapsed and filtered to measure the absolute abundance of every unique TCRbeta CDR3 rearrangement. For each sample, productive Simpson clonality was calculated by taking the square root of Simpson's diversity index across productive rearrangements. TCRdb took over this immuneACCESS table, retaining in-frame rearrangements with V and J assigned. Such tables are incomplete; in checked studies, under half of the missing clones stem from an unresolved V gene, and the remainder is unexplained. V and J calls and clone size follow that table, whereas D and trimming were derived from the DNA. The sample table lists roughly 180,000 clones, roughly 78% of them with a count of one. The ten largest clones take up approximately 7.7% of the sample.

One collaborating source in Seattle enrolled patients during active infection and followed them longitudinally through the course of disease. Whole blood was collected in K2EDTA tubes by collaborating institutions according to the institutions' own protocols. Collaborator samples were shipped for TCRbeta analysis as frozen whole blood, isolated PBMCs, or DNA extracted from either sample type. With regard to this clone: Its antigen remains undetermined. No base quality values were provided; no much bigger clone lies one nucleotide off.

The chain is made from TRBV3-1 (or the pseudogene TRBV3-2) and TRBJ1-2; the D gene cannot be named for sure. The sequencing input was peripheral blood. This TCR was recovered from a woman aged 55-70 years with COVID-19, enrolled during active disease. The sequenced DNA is TGTGCCAGCAGCCAAGCCAGTGCCCACTATGGCTACACCTTC. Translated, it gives CASSQASAHYGYTF.